Given below is one TCR beta chain in context. Its matching antigen is unknown. The CDR3 extends over 15 amino acids. Germline V gene data show CDR1 as MNHEY and CDR2 as SMNVEV (reference sequence). Trimming at V came to 5 bases and at J to 7 bases, leaving 10 bases not matched to a gene. TCRdb's copy holds only in-frame clones and misses some; the assay was immunoSEQ multiplex PCR. The top ten clones hold 2% to 2.5% of a sample with around 40,000 clones, around 91% of them seen once. Cyclophosphamide on days +3 and +4 followed busulfan-fludarabine conditioning and a marrow graft. This specimen belongs to a study of T cells after posttransplantation cyclophosphamide. Findings of the study overall: Donor-recipient repertoire similarity was low at 1-2 months, rising over year one. Recipient CMV seropositivity and CMV reactivation strongly tracked TRB clonality. Blood and skin or GI T cell repertoires showed limited TRB overlap.

The TCR originated in a male patient in his sixties who received an allogeneic stem cell transplant from a related donor and was CMV-positive. Some T cells may originate from the graft donor. The chain uses TRBV27 and TRBJ2-1; 8 nucleotides agree with TRBD2. Specimen: PBMCs, collected less than 70 days after allogeneic stem cell transplant with posttransplant cyclophosphamide. This CDR3 is CASSTPVAGRNEQFF. The CDR3, as DNA: TGTGCCAGCAGTACCCCCGTAGCGGGGAGAAATGAGCAGTTCTTC.